The clone carrying this TCR beta chain was detected a few times. This record comes from a study of patients and donors after allogeneic stem cell transplantation. Germline loops: CDR1 SNHLY, CDR2 FYNNEI. The length of the CDR3 is 15 residues. With V trimmed by 4 bases and J by 6 bases, 8 bases remained unmatched. TCRdb independently ran MiXCR on the RT-PCR reads; one entry per CDR3 protein. The sample contains about 960,000 distinct CDR3 sequences, more than 15% of which appear only once. The source is a human donor who was either an allogeneic HSCT recipient or a stem cell or donor lymphocyte infusion donor (not recorded which). It is not recorded whose cells these are; they may come from a transplant donor. V gene TRBV2 combines with J gene TRBJ2-1, with 8 bases identical to TRBD2. The specimen was blood, either unsorted or a sorted T cell fraction (not recorded which). The CDR3 is CASSACRGGVNEQFF. The DNA for the CDR3 is TGTGCCAGCAGTGCCTGTCGGGGGGGCGTCAATGAGCAGTTCTTC.